This T cell receptor beta chain is from a study of T cells expressing NK-cell markers. TCRdb reprocessed the 5' RACE reads and stores each CDR3 protein as one record, lacking DNA. The sample is made up of almost 450,000 distinct CDR3 sequences, and the top ten hold about 7.3% of it. Germline CDR1 reads SGHVS; CDR2 reads FQNEAQ. The CDR3 is 17 amino acids. The source is a woman aged 18-70 years in good health. The gene calls are TRBV7-8 and TRBJ2-3. Source material: blood T cells: a sorted CD56 or NKG2C T cell subset, CD4+ or CD8+ T cells, or bulk PBMC T cells (not recorded which). The CDR3 loop is CASSLAPRTSGTDTQYF. Full variable domain (remainder filled in from reference TRBV7-8 and TRBJ2-3): GAGVSQSPRYKVAKRGQDVALRCDPISGHVSLFWYQQALGQGPEFLTYFQNEAQLDKSGLPSDRFFAERPEGSVSTLKIQRTQQEDSAVYLCASSLAPRTSGTDTQYFGPGTRLTVL.